This T cell receptor beta chain was obtained from a study of T cell responses to AZD1222 COVID-19 vaccine (dated by TCRdb to the early 2020s). Background for the entire study: Because spike-specific TCR depth and breadth did not differ between the two schedules, AZD1222 recipients who got a second dose at roughly 4 weeks were pooled with those who got a second dose at roughly 12 weeks. TCR sequencing covered over 230 trial participants: 200 to 210 given two doses of AZD1222 and around 25 given two doses of MenACWY control vaccine. Trial participants were enrolled into age subgroups of 18-55, 56-69 and 70-plus years, which contained about 150, 28 and 57 TCR-sequenced participants, respectively.

The meaning of the sample's time point label: baseline before first vaccination. Samples from vaccinated people were obtained from the UK trials COV001 and COV002, which included a single-blind randomized controlled phase 2/3 trial of AZD1222 (ChAdOx1 nCoV-19) in healthy adults. For TCRbeta chain sequencing, PBMC samples from trial participants were taken at day 0 and at day 28 after the second dose. The full study reports these points: After two AZD1222 doses, both the breadth and the depth of spike-specific TCRs were significantly higher than at day 0 and than in MenACWY recipients. In the small 56-69-year group, the increase in depth fell short of significance, most likely because of low power. Epitopes outside the regions mutated in the B.1.351 and B.1.1.7 variants were reportedly recognized by nearly half of the unique spike-specific TCRs. Only five or six AZD1222 recipients were SARS-CoV-2 seropositive at baseline, limiting conclusions about previously exposed vaccinees. Participants were mostly white British, with more females than males. The authors suggested clonal diversity may have been underestimated. The vaccine-associated CD4 TCRs covered the entire spike protein, and the dominant responses fell in regions 160-218 and 743-854. Because no samples from the day 14 peak response were available, repertoires could be characterized only after the peak T cell response.

The CDR3 regions of human TCRbeta chains were analyzed by immunosequencing. The paper's processing steps were these. TCRs in the repertoires were matched against a reference library of SARS-CoV-2-specific TCRs that had been generated with the MIRA antigen-specificity platform. Breadth meant the fraction of unique TCRs that were SARS-CoV-2-associated, whereas depth meant the fraction of total T cells that were SARS-CoV-2-associated. Using the MIRA data, every spike-specific TCR was mapped to the spike region that the TCR reacted to and assigned to either a CD4 or a CD8 class. Log10-transformed breadth and depth values were compared by one-way ANOVA with Sidak's multiple comparisons tests. As stored in TCRdb, this immuneACCESS dataset retains in-frame rearrangements with V and J assigned. A fraction of the clones does not appear; measured against another copy, unresolved V genes explain less than half of the discrepancy, and the remainder lacks a known reason. V and J calls and clone size follow that table, whereas D and trimming were derived from the DNA. The sample has 95,000 to 150,000 clones on record, around 89% of them singletons. 4% to 4.5% of the sample comes from the top ten.

V and J are truncated by 3 bases and 0 bases respectively, leaving an intervening sequence of 10 bases. Including cysteine and phenylalanine, the CDR3 has 16 amino acids. This entry keeps only the CDR3 DNA: 48 bases, framed from base 1. Reading the germline V gene gives CDR1 SGDLS and CDR2 YYNGEE. As to this clone: The specificity of this receptor is unknown. Base qualities are missing; no much larger clone stands one base away.

The sequence was collected from an adult in good health. This chain joins TRBV9 to TRBJ1-6, with a tentative D gene TRBD1 over 6 matching bases. The sample was peripheral blood, taken on day 0 of AZD1222 vaccination. The bases read TGTGCCAGCAGCGCTGGACAGAGCTCCTATAATTCACCCCTCCACTTT. Translated, this gives CASSAGQSSYNSPLHF. With the portions outside the CDR3 filled from the reference TRBV9 and TRBJ1-6 genes, the complete variable region becomes DSGVTQTPKHLITATGQRVTLRCSPRSGDLSVYWYQQSLDQGLQFLIQYYNGEERAKGNILERFSAQQFPDLHSELNLSSLELGDSALYFCASSAGQSSYNSPLHFGNGTRLTVT.